This T cell receptor beta chain was profiled in a study of identical twins. General study results and limits: In zero-insertion analyses, partial confounding could arise from invariant MAIT and iNKT cells. Modelling approaches yielded underestimates of out-of-frame TCR alpha sharing between monozygotic twins.

Template switching added a universal primer site; cDNA carried unique molecular identifiers. In TCRdb, the 5' RACE reads were re-called with MiXCR into one record per CDR3 protein. The top ten hold under 9.5% of the sample, which has fewer than 450,000 distinct CDR3 sequences, 7% to 9.5% seen once. This clonotype occurred many times. Its cognate antigen is unknown. In germline, CDR1 is LGHNA, CDR2 YNFKEQ. The CDR3 is made up of 15 amino acids. J lost 0 bases, V lost 1 base, and 3 bases had no gene match. Sequencing used naive T cells sorted from blood. The receptor's source is a woman in her forties or fifties in good health. V usage is TRBV4-2 and J usage is TRBJ2-7; TRBD2 aligns across 7 bases. The CDR3 DNA sequence: TGTGCCAGCAGCCAAGGACTAGCCCTCTCCTACGAGCAGTACTTC. Translated: CASSQGLALSYEQYF.